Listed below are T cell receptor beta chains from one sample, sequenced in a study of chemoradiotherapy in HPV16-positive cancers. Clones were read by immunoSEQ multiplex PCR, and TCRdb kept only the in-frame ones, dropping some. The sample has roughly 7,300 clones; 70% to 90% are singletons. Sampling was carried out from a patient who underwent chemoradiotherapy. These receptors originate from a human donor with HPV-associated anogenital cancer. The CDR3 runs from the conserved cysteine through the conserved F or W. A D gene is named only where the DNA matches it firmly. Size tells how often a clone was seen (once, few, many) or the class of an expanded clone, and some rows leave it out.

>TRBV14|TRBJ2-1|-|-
CASSQARGSEQFF
TGTGCCAGCAGCCAGGCAAGAGGTAGTGAGCAGTTCTTC
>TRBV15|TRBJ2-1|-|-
CATSSIVLPEQFF
TGTGCCACCAGCAGTATAGTTTTGCCTGAGCAGTTCTTC
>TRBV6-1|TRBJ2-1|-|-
CASLVGSYNEQFF
TGTGCCAGTCTAGTGGGCTCCTACAATGAGCAGTTCTTC
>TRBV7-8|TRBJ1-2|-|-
CASSLEIVRNYGYTF
TGTGCCAGCAGCTTAGAAATTGTCCGAAACTATGGCTACACCTTC
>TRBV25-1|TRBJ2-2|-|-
CASIGRDSGELFF
TGTGCCAGCATTGGCAGGGATAGCGGGGAGCTGTTTTTT
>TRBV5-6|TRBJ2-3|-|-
CASSFGTDTQYF
TGTGCCAGCAGCTTTGGCACAGATACGCAGTATTTT
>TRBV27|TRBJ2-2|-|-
CASSRLTGELFF
TGTGCCAGCAGTCGTCTAACCGGGGAGCTGTTTTTT
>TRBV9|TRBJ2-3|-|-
CASSVVGRLGDTQYF
TGTGCCAGCAGCGTGGTTGGAAGGTTAGGAGATACGCAGTATTTT
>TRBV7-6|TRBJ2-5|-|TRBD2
CASSLGLAGAPQETQYF
TGTGCCAGCAGCTTAGGTTTAGCGGGGGCCCCCCAAGAGACCCAGTACTTC
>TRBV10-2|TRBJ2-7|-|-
CASSPGDPPYEQYF
TGCGCCAGCAGTCCGGGGGACCCGCCCTACGAGCAGTACTTC
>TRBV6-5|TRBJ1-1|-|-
CASSYSKSVEAFF
TGTGCCAGCAGTTATAGCAAATCGGTTGAAGCTTTCTTT
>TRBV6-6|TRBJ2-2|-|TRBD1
CASSFEGATGELFF
TGTGCCAGCAGTTTTGAGGGGGCCACCGGGGAGCTGTTTTTT
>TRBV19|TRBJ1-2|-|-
CASTRGGIDYGYTF
TGTGCCAGTACTCGGGGGGGAATTGACTATGGCTACACCTTC
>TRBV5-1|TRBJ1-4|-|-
CASSLSQGKNEKLFF
TGCGCCAGCAGCTTGTCTCAGGGCAAAAATGAAAAACTGTTTTTT
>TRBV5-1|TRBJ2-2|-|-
CASGVLTNTGELFF
TGCGCCAGCGGCGTACTAACCAACACCGGGGAGCTGTTTTTT
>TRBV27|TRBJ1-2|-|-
CASAQTPNYGYTF
TGTGCCAGCGCCCAAACACCTAACTATGGCTACACCTTC
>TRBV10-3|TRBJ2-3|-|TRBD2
CAISEGLAGGPRTDTQYF
TGTGCCATCAGTGAGGGGCTAGCGGGGGGCCCTCGCACAGATACGCAGTATTTT
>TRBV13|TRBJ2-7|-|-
CASSQNHRVGQQSYEQYF
TGTGCCAGCAGCCAAAACCATCGAGTCGGGCAGCAATCCTACGAGCAGTACTTC
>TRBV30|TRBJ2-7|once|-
CAWQPFPRDIYSPVGYEQYF
TGTGCCTGGCAGCCCTTCCCCCGGGACATATACTCCCCAGTGGGCTACGAGCAGTACTTC
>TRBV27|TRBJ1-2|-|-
CASRLDTRYGYTF
TGTGCCAGCAGGCTTGACACCCGCTATGGCTACACCTTC
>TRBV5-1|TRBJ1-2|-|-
CASSLAGDNYGYTF
TGCGCCAGCAGCTTGGCAGGGGATAACTATGGCTACACCTTC
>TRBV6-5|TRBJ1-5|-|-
CAAQQARGQPQHF
TGTGCCGCTCAACAGGCCCGAGGACAGCCCCAGCATTTT
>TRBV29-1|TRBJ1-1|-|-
CSAKVDAKAFF
TGCAGCGCAAAGGTAGACGCCAAAGCTTTCTTT
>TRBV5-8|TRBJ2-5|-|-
CASNLQETQYF
TGTGCCAGCAACCTCCAAGAGACCCAGTACTTC
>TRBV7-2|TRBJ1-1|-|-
CASSRRRGGHTEAFF
TGTGCCAGCAGCCGCAGGCGGGGTGGGCACACTGAAGCTTTCTTT
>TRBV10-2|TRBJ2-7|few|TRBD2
CASSLLAGGYEQYF
TGCGCCAGCAGCCTACTAGCGGGAGGCTACGAGCAGTACTTC
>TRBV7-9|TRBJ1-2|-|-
CASGGDPIHYGYTF
TGTGCCAGCGGGGGGGATCCTATTCACTATGGCTACACCTTC
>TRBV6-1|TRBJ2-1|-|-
CASSVAMTEQFF
TGTGCCAGCAGTGTAGCCATGACTGAGCAGTTCTTC
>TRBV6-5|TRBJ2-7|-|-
CASSLGGKWYF
TGTGCCAGCAGTTTAGGGGGGAAGTGGTACTTC
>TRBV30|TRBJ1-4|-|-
CAYSGHTNEKLFF
TGTGCCTACTCGGGACACACCAATGAAAAACTGTTTTTT
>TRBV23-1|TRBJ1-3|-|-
CASSHRNTIYF
TGCGCCAGCAGTCATCGAAACACCATATATTTT
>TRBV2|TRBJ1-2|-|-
CASPGYTF
TGTGCCAGCCCAGGATACACCTTC
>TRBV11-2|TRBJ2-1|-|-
CASSLRTVGDNEQFF
TGTGCCAGCAGCTTAAGGACGGTCGGCGACAATGAGCAGTTCTTC
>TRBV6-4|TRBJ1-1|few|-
CASSPSAGSGTEAFF
TGTGCCAGCAGTCCCTCCGCGGGGTCGGGGACTGAAGCTTTCTTT
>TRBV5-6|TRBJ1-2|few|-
CASSFRKNYGYTF
TGTGCCAGCAGCTTCCGGAAAAACTATGGCTACACCTTC
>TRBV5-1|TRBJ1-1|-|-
CASSLRRGATEAFF
TGCGCCAGCAGCTTGCGCCGGGGGGCCACTGAAGCTTTCTTT
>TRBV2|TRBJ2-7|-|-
CASSIRTEMTSYEQYF
TGTGCCAGCAGTATACGGACGGAAATGACCTCCTACGAGCAGTACTTC
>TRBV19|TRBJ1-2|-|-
CASKFHYGYTF
TGTGCCAGTAAGTTCCACTATGGCTACACCTTC
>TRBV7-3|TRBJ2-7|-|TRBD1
CASSVRDRVAYEQYF
TGTGCCAGCAGCGTCCGGGACAGGGTGGCCTACGAGCAGTACTTC
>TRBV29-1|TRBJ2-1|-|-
CSVREGQYYNEQFF
TGCAGCGTTAGGGAAGGGCAGTACTACAATGAGCAGTTCTTC
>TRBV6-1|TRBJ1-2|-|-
CASRRGVGEGYTF
TGTGCCAGCAGGAGAGGGGTGGGAGAAGGCTACACCTTC
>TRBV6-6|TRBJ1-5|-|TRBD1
CASRPDRGAGQPQHF
TGTGCCAGCAGACCGGACAGGGGAGCGGGTCAGCCCCAGCATTTT
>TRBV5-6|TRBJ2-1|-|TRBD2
CASSHSLAGGIRNEQFF
TGTGCCAGCAGCCATTCTTTAGCGGGGGGGATTCGGAATGAGCAGTTCTTC
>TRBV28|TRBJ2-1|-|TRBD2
CASGGGAGVPKEQFF
TGTGCCAGTGGGGGGGGAGCGGGAGTCCCCAAGGAGCAGTTCTTC
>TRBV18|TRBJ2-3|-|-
CASSPQISTDTQYF
TGTGCCAGCTCACCCCAGATAAGCACAGATACGCAGTATTTT
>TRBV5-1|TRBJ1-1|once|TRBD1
CASSSELRGVNTEAFF
TGCGCCAGCAGCTCCGAGCTCAGGGGGGTGAACACTGAAGCTTTCTTT
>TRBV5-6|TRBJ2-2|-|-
CASRRDWNTGELFF
TGTGCCAGCAGACGTGATTGGAACACCGGGGAGCTGTTTTTT
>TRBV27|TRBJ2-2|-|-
CASSFGPRGTGELFF
TGTGCCAGCAGTTTTGGCCCCAGGGGAACCGGGGAGCTGTTTTTT
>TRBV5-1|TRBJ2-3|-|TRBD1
CASSSPQGARTDTQYF
TGCGCCAGCAGCTCCCCCCAGGGGGCGCGGACAGATACGCAGTATTTT
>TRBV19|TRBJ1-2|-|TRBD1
CASSSTGGNYGYTF
TGTGCCAGTAGTAGTACAGGGGGTAACTATGGCTACACCTTC
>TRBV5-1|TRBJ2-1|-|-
CASSPVWGVGGNEQFF
TGCGCCAGCAGCCCGGTGTGGGGAGTTGGGGGGAATGAGCAGTTCTTC
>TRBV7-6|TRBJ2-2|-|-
CASSLGQNTGELFF
TGTGCCAGCAGCTTGGGGCAGAACACCGGGGAGCTGTTTTTT
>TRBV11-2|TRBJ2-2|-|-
CASSFSRANTGELFF
TGTGCCAGCAGCTTCAGCAGGGCGAACACCGGGGAGCTGTTTTTT
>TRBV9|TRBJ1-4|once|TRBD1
CASSWGQGEKLFF
TGTGCCAGCAGCTGGGGACAGGGCGAAAAACTGTTTTTT
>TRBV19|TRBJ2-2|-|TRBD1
CASSIGTGGFGGELFF
TGTGCCAGTAGTATTGGGACAGGGGGCTTCGGCGGGGAGCTGTTTTTT
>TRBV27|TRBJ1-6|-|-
CASGIGWGKKVGSPLHF
TGTGCCAGCGGAATTGGGTGGGGCAAAAAAGTGGGTTCACCCCTCCACTTT
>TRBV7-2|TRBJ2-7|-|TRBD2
CASSLGGIGEQYF
TGTGCCAGCAGCTTGGGGGGGATTGGCGAGCAGTACTTC
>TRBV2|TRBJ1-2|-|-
CASWAGPPYGYTF
TGTGCCAGCTGGGCGGGGCCCCCTTATGGCTACACCTTC
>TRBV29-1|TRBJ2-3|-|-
CSAGGGRGLTDTQYF
TGCAGCGCCGGCGGGGGCCGAGGGCTTACAGATACGCAGTATTTT
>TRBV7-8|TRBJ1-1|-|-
CASSTMDTEAFF
TGTGCCAGCAGCACCATGGACACTGAAGCTTTCTTT